A single sample gave rise to the 3 T cell receptor beta chains below, sequenced in a study of shared clonotypes between healthy human individuals. Sequenced by immunoSEQ multiplex PCR; TCRdb stores in-frame clones only, minus some. The sample holds 1.6 million or so clones, approximately 97% seen once. Sequenced: naive CD4+ T cells sorted from blood. Subset denoted: CD45RA+ positively selected. The source is a man aged 25-40 years in good health.

This chain uses TRBV28 with TRBJ1-1, with D unresolved. CDR1 and CDR2 from the germline V gene are MDHEN and SYDVKM. The CDR3 runs to 17 residues. Trimming took 6 bases from V and 0 from J, leaving 20 bases between them. CDR3 sequence (DNA): TGTGCCAGCAGACCACTCCGCGGACTCTCCATGAACACTGAAGCTTTCTTT. Its protein product is CASRPLRGLSMNTEAFF.

This clone was picked up one time. The chain joins TRBV11-2 to TRBJ1-1; D might be TRBD1 (5 bases). Trimming stripped 4 bases from V and 6 bases from J, with 15 bases between. Germline CDR1 is SGHAT and CDR2 is FQNNGV. The length of the CDR3 is 14 residues. The CDR3 protein is CASSSVTRQSEAFF. CDR3 coding DNA: TGTGCCAGCAGCTCCGTAACGAGACAGTCTGAAGCTTTCTTT.

The rearrangement links TRBV30 to TRBJ2-2; D remains unclear. Trimming pared 3 bases from V and 6 bases from J, leaving 11 bases between. This CDR3 contains 13 residues. CDR1 is GTSNPN, CDR2 SVGIG, per germline (reference sequence). The CDR3 sequence is CAWSRLGPGELFF. The CDR3 DNA sequence: TGTGCCTGGAGCCGTCTAGGACCCGGGGAGCTGTTTTTT.